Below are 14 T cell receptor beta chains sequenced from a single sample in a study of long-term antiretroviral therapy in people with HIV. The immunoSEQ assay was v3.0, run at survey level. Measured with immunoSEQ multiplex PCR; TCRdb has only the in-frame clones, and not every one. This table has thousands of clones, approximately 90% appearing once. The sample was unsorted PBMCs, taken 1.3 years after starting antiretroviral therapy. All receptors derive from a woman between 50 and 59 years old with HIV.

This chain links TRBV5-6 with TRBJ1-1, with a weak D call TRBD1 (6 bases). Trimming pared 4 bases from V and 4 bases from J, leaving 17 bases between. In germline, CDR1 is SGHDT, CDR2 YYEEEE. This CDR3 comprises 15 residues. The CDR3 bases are TGTGCCAGCAGCGGTGACCAGGGGCGAACCACTGAAGCTTTCTTT. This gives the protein CASSGDQGRTTEAFF.

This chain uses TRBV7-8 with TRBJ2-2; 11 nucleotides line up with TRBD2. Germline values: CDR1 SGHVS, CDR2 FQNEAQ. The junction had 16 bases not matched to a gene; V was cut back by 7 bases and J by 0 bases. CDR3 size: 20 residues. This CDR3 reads CASNPVALTSGGTNTGELFF. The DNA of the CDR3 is TGTGCCAGCAACCCCGTCGCCCTAACTAGCGGGGGAACGAACACCGGGGAGCTGTTTTTT.

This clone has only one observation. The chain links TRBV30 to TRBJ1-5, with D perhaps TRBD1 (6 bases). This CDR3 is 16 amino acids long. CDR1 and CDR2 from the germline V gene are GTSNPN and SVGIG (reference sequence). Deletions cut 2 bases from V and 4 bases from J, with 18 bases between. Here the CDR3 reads CAWSLKGGIVNQPQHF. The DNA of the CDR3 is TGTGCCTGGAGTCTAAAAGGGGGAATAGTTAATCAGCCCCAGCATTTT.

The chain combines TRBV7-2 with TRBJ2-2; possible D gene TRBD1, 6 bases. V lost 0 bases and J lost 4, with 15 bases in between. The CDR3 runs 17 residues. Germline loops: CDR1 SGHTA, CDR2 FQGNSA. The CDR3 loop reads CASSLAHTGRPTGELFF. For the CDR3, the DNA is TGTGCCAGCAGCTTAGCCCACACAGGGCGGCCCACCGGGGAGCTGTTTTTT.

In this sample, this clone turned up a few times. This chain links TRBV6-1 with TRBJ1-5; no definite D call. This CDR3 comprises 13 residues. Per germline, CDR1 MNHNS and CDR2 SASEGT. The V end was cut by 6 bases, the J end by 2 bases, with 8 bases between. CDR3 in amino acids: CASRLGGNQPQHF. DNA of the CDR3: TGTGCCAGCAGGCTGGGTGGCAATCAGCCCCAGCATTTT.

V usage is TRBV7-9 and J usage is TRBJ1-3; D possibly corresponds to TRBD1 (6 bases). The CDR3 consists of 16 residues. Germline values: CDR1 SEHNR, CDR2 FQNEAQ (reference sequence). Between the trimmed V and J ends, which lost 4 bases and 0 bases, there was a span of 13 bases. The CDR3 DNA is TGTGCCAGCAGCTCTGAGACAGGTCTCTCTGGAAACACCATATATTTT. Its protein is CASSSETGLSGNTIYF.

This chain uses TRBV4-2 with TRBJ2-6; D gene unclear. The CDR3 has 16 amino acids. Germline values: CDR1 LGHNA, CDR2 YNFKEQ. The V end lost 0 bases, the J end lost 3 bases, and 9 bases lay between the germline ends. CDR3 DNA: TGTGCCAGCAGCCAAGATGAGACATATGGGGCCAACGTCCTGACTTTC. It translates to CASSQDETYGANVLTF.

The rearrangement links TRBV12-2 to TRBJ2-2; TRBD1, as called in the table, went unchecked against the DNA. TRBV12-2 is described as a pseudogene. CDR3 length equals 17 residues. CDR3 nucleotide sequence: TGTGCAAGTCGCTTAAGGGGACAGGGGGTCGACACCGGGGAGCTGTTTTTT. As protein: CASRLRGQGVDTGELFF.

The CDR3 DNA reads as TGTGCCAGCAGCCCCGGGCATGAGCAGTTCTTC. Amino acid sequence: CASSPGHEQFF. The rearrangement joins TRBV9 to TRBJ2-1; D gene ambiguous. The CDR3 contains 11 residues. Trimming removed 4 bases at V and 8 bases at J, with 7 bases between. CDR1 is SGDLS and CDR2 is YYNGEE in the germline V gene.

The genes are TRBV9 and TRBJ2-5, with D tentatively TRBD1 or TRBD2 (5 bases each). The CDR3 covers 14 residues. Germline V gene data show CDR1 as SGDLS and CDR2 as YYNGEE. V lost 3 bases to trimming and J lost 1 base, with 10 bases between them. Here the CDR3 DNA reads TGTGCCAGCAGCGCTTGGGACGGCCAAGAGACCCAGTACTTC. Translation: CASSAWDGQETQYF. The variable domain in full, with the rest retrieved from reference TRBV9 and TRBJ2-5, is DSGVTQTPKHLITATGQRVTLRCSPRSGDLSVYWYQQSLDQGLQFLIQYYNGEERAKGNILERFSAQQFPDLHSELNLSSLELGDSALYFCASSAWDGQETQYFGPGTRLLVL.

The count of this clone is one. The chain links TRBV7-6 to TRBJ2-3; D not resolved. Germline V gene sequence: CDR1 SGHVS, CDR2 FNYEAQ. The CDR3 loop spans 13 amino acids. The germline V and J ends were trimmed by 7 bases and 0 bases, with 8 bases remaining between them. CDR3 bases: TGTGCCAGCACCCCCCCTAGCACAGATACGCAGTATTTT. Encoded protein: CASTPPSTDTQYF.

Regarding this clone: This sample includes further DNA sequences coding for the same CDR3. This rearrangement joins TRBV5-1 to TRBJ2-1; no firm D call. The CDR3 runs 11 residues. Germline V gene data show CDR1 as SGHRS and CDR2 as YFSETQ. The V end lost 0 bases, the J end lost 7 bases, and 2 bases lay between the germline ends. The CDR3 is CASSLGNEQFF. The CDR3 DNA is TGCGCCAGCAGCTTGGGAAATGAGCAGTTCTTC.

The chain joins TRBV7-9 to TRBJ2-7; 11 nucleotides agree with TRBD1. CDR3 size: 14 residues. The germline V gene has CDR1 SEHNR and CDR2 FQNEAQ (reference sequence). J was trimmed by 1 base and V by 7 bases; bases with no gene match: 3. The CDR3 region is CASTGTGGSYEQYF. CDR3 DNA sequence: TGTGCCAGCACGGGGACAGGGGGTTCCTACGAGCAGTACTTC.

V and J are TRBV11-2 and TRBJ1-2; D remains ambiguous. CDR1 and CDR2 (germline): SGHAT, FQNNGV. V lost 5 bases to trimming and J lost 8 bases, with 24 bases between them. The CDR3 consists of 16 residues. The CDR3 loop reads CASSQPVMGRLDGYTF. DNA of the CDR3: TGTGCCAGCAGCCAGCCCGTTATGGGGAGGCTAGACGGCTACACCTTC.